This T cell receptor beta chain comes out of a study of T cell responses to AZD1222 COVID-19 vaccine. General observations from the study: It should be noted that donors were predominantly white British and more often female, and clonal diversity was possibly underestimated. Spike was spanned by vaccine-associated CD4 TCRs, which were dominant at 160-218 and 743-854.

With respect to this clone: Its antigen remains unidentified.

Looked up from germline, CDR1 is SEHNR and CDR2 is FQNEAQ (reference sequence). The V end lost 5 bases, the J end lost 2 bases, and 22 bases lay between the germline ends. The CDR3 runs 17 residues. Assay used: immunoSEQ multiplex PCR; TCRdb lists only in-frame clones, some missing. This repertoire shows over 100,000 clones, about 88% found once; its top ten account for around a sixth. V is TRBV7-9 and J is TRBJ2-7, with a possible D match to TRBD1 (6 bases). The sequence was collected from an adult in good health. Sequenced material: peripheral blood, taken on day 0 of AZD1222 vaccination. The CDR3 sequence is CASSLQRQPGHPYEQYF. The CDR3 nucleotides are TGTGCCAGCAGCCTACAAAGGCAGCCGGGACACCCCTACGAGCAGTACTTC.